Included here is one T cell receptor (beta chain) sequence, with context. Its antigen is currently unknown. The sample originates from a study of T cell responses to AZD1222 COVID-19 vaccine. Sequencing was performed with immunoSEQ multiplex PCR; in TCRdb, only in-frame clones are kept and a portion is missing. The sample shows fewer than 200,000 clones, approximately 90% of them seen only once. General study findings and limits: CD4 TCRs covered the whole spike, strongest at regions 160-218 and 743-854. Clonal diversity may have been underestimated in mostly white British donors.

Sequenced here: peripheral blood, sampled 28 days after the second AZD1222 dose. The origin of this receptor is an adult who received the AZD1222 COVID-19 vaccine.

This CDR3 is CASSYARRTNSYEQYF. CDR3 DNA sequence: TGTGCCAGCAGTTACGCCCGGCGGACTAACTCCTACGAGCAGTACTTC. The chain combines TRBV6-2 or TRBV6-3 with TRBJ2-7; D might be TRBD2 (6 bases). The CDR3 length is 16 residues. Deletions cut 2 bases from V and 0 bases from J, with 14 bases between. The germline V gene encodes CDR1 MNHEY and CDR2 SVGEGT.